Following are 24 T cell receptor beta chains from one sample sequenced in a study of cytomegalovirus exposure and HLA in healthy donors. The PCR ran on 60 Vbeta and 13 Jbeta primers. Clones were sequenced by immunoSEQ multiplex PCR, and TCRdb holds only the in-frame ones, with some missing. The sample holds 150,000 to 200,000 clones, over 75% seen once. Sequencing used PBMCs. The receptors shown here come from a woman in her late teens or twenties in good health and CMV-seronegative.

V is TRBV2 and J is TRBJ1-3; weak D call: TRBD1 (5 bases). Germline V lookup: CDR1 SNHLY, CDR2 FYNNEI. V gave up 6 bases and J gave up 0 bases, with 15 bases separating them. CDR3 length: 16 residues. CDR3 amino acids: CASRMGRGNSGNTIYF. The CDR3 bases are TGTGCCAGCAGAATGGGGAGGGGTAACTCTGGAAACACCATATATTTT.

This chain links TRBV6-1 with TRBJ1-5; 9 bases are shared with TRBD1. The junction had 4 bases not matched to a gene; V was cut back by 2 bases and J by 5 bases. This CDR3 comprises 15 residues. CDR1 MNHNS and CDR2 SASEGT come from the germline V gene. The chain's CDR3 is CASSEMGQGYQPQHF. The CDR3 DNA reads as TGTGCCAGCAGTGAAATGGGACAGGGATATCAGCCCCAGCATTTT.

CDR3 DNA: TGCGCCAGCAGCCGATTACAGGGCAGCTATTCACCCCTCCACTTT. This codes for CASSRLQGSYSPLHF. The J gene is TRBJ1-6, the V gene TRBV5-1; D possibly corresponds to TRBD1 (6 bases). Germline loops: CDR1 SGHRS, CDR2 YFSETQ. The length of the CDR3 is 15 residues. Trimming removed 4 bases at V and 8 bases at J, with 16 bases between.

In regard to this clone: The missing conserved phenylalanine or tryptophan at the end of this CDR3 makes a read error likely. This chain links TRBV4-2 with TRBJ1-5; D is undetermined. From germline, CDR1 is LGHNA and CDR2 YNFKEQ. The CDR3 contains 15 residues. Between the trimmed V and J ends, which lost 3 bases and 0 bases, there was a span of 9 bases. CDR3 loop: CASSHTRDSNQPQHS. In nucleotides, the CDR3 is TGTGCCAGCAGCCATACAAGAGATAGCAATCAGCCCCAGCATTCT.

The chain joins TRBV4-2 to TRBJ1-5, with D unresolved. CDR1 LGHNA and CDR2 YNFKEQ come from the germline V gene. The germline V and J ends were trimmed by 4 bases and 0 bases, with 10 bases remaining between them. The length of the CDR3 is 15 residues. CDR3 sequence reads: CASSPRRGSNQPQHF. CDR3 DNA sequence: TGTGCCAGCAGCCCGCGGCGCGGTAGCAATCAGCCCCAGCATTTT.

The chain joins TRBV27 to TRBJ2-5; 13 bases align to TRBD2. Germline CDR1 is MNHEY and CDR2 is SMNVEV (reference sequence). CDR3 length: 16 residues. V gave up 2 bases and J gave up 2 bases; unmatched junction bases: 2. For the CDR3, the DNA is TGTGCCAGCAGTTTAGGGGGACTAGCGGGACAAGAGACCCAGTACTTC. Amino acids: CASSLGGLAGQETQYF.

The rearrangement joins TRBV11-2 to TRBJ1-1; D is possibly TRBD1 (5 bases). Germline V gene data show CDR1 as SGHAT and CDR2 as FQNNGV. This CDR3 contains 15 residues. V gave up 1 base and J gave up 5 bases, with 14 bases separating them. The CDR3 sequence: CASSLVPGGSTEAFF. The DNA of the CDR3 is TGTGCCAGCAGCTTAGTTCCGGGGGGGTCGACTGAAGCTTTCTTT. Variable domain in full (rest from reference TRBV11-2 and TRBJ1-1): EAGVAQSPRYKIIEKRQSVAFWCNPISGHATLYWYQQILGQGPKLLIQFQNNGVVDDSQLPKDRFSAERLKGVDSTLKIQPAKLEDSAVYLCASSLVPGGSTEAFFGQGTRLTVV.

The chain has TRBV7-9 and TRBJ1-3, with D unresolved. The germline gives CDR1 SEHNR, CDR2 FQNEAQ (reference sequence). The CDR3 loop spans 14 amino acids. The V end was cut by 3 bases, the J end by 6 bases, with 12 bases between. The CDR3 protein is CASSFSQVENTIYF. CDR3 DNA: TGTGCCAGCAGCTTCTCGCAGGTTGAAAACACCATATATTTT.

In the case of this clone: Other DNA sequences of this sample code for an identical CDR3. CDR3 DNA: TGTGCCAGCAGTCTGGGGGGACGGGAGACCCAGTACTTC. Protein product: CASSLGGRETQYF. The gene calls are TRBV28 and TRBJ2-5, with D possibly TRBD2 on 6 matching bases. The CDR3 is 13 residues long. The ends were cut back, 5 bases at V and 5 bases at J, with 12 bases in the middle. From germline, CDR1 is MDHEN and CDR2 SYDVKM.

The chain couples TRBV6-5 to TRBJ2-5, with 11 bases matching TRBD2. V shed 2 bases and J 4 bases; nucleotides not matched to a gene: 3. Germline CDR1 is MNHEY and CDR2 is SVGAGI. The CDR3 loop spans 15 amino acids. CDR3 in DNA: TGTGCCAGCAGTTACCGTAGCGGGGGGGGAGAGACCCAGTACTTC. It is translated as CASSYRSGGGETQYF.

This clone appeared a few times. J is TRBJ1-6 and V is TRBV9; no firm D call. V lost 2 bases to trimming and J lost 6 bases, with 9 bases between them. This CDR3 has 14 residues. CDR1 and CDR2 (germline): SGDLS, YYNGEE. The CDR3, as DNA: TGTGCCAGCAGCGTGGCTGGTTCTAATTCACCCCTCCACTTT. Translated, it gives CASSVAGSNSPLHF.

This chain uses TRBV18 with TRBJ1-4, with TRBD1 matching 8 bases. The CDR3 loop spans 15 amino acids. J gave up 7 bases and V 1 base, and 5 bases lay outside the gene matches. The germline V gene encodes CDR1 KGHSH and CDR2 LQKENI. This CDR3 is CASSPQDRVSEKLFF. Written as DNA, the CDR3 is TGTGCCAGCTCACCACAGGACAGGGTTTCTGAAAAACTGTTTTTT.

This chain connects TRBV7-3 to TRBJ1-1; D remains unclear. V dropped 8 bases and J dropped 5 bases, with 9 bases sitting between them. Germline CDR1 and CDR2: SGHTA and FQGTGA. CDR3 length: 11 residues. The CDR3 DNA is TGTGCCAGCTCAAGCGGGACTGAAGCTTTCTTT. Translated, it gives CASSSGTEAFF.

The chain links TRBV6-5 to TRBJ2-7, with D possibly being TRBD2 (6 bases). The germline CDR1 and CDR2 sequences are MNHEY and SVGAGI. The CDR3 spans 15 residues. The ends were cut back, 8 bases at V and 0 bases at J, with 17 bases in the middle. Here the CDR3 DNA reads TGTGCCAGCGGGACTCAATACAAGGGCTCCTACGAGCAGTACTTC. Amino acids: CASGTQYKGSYEQYF.

The chain links TRBV27 to TRBJ2-5; D possibly corresponds to TRBD1 (6 bases). The CDR3 is made up of 13 amino acids. Germline assignment: CDR1 MNHEY and CDR2 SMNVEV (reference sequence). V was pared by 6 bases and J by 12 bases, with 20 bases between. This chain's CDR3 is CASSPGQSWVEYF. CDR3 nucleotides: TGTGCCAGCAGCCCCGGACAGTCGTGGGTGGAGTACTTC.

This sequence joins TRBV18 and TRBJ1-2; TRBD1 might be the D (5 bases). CDR1 is KGHSH, CDR2 LQKENI, per germline. CDR3 length: 14 residues. Between the trimmed V and J ends, which lost 6 bases and 0 bases, there was a span of 11 bases. In DNA, the CDR3 is TGTGCCAGCTCTGTCAGGGAAGCTAACTATGGCTACACCTTC. This sequence encodes CASSVREANYGYTF.

Points on this clone: Mismatch with germline at one junction end may stem from a read error. The J gene is TRBJ1-1, the V gene TRBV7-9; D perhaps matches TRBD1 (6 bases). The germline V gene has CDR1 SEHNR and CDR2 FQNEAQ (reference sequence). CDR3 size: 15 residues. The CDR3 is CSSSLAGGGGTEAFF. DNA of the CDR3: TGTTCCAGCAGCTTAGCGGGGGGCGGGGGAACTGAAGCTTTCTTT.

J is TRBJ2-4 and V is TRBV4-1, with 9 bases fitting TRBD2. The germline V gene has CDR1 MGHRA and CDR2 YSYEKL. Germline trimming cut 4 bases from V and 0 bases from J; bases unmatched to any gene: 7. This CDR3 is built from 17 residues. Here the CDR3 reads CASSRAGLALAKNIQYF. The CDR3 DNA is TGCGCCAGCAGCCGCGCGGGACTAGCCCTAGCCAAAAACATTCAGTACTTC.

In its sample, this clone was seen a few times. This chain links TRBV4-2 with TRBJ2-3; D unclear. The CDR3 runs to 16 residues. Between the trimmed V and J ends, which lost 4 bases and 0 bases, there was a span of 14 bases. Per the germline V gene, CDR1 is LGHNA and CDR2 is YNFKEQ. This chain's CDR3 is CASSPDSYSSTDTQYF. The CDR3 coding sequence is TGTGCCAGCAGCCCAGATTCTTATTCTAGCACAGATACGCAGTATTTT.

V and J are TRBV6-1 and TRBJ2-1, with a weak D call TRBD2 (6 bases). The CDR3 is 15 amino acids. Germline V gene sequence: CDR1 MNHNS, CDR2 SASEGT. The ends were cut back, 4 bases at V and 7 bases at J, with 17 bases in the middle. Written as DNA, the CDR3 is TGTGCCAGCAGTGGGGGGGTGGCCCCGGATAATGAGCAGTTCTTC. Translating gives CASSGGVAPDNEQFF.

V usage is TRBV9 and J usage is TRBJ1-2; perhaps TRBD1 as D (6 bases). V was shortened by 5 bases and J by 4 bases, with 15 bases between the two germline ends. In germline, CDR1 is SGDLS, CDR2 YYNGEE. The CDR3 spans 14 residues. CDR3 sequence: CASSPPDRPYGYTF. As DNA, the CDR3 is TGTGCCAGCAGTCCACCGGACAGACCCTATGGCTACACCTTC.

The chain joins TRBV28 to TRBJ2-3; 10 nucleotides agree with TRBD2. The CDR3 sequence is 16 residues long. V dropped 4 bases and J dropped 2; count of bases not matched to a gene: 6. Germline assignment: CDR1 MDHEN and CDR2 SYDVKM. CDR3 amino acids: CASSWTSGEDTDTQYF. CDR3 sequence (DNA): TGTGCCAGCAGTTGGACTAGCGGAGAAGACACAGATACGCAGTATTTT.

In regard to this clone: Other DNA sequences in the sample encode the same CDR3. CDR3 DNA: TGCGCCAGCAGCTTCGGACAGGGCTTCACCGGGGAGCTGTTTTTT. It yields the protein CASSFGQGFTGELFF. The chain joins TRBV5-1 to TRBJ2-2; TRBD1 agrees at 8 bases. Germline lookup yields CDR1 SGHRS and CDR2 YFSETQ. The CDR3 contains 15 residues. Germline trimming cut 2 bases from V and 4 bases from J; bases unmatched to any gene: 4.

A single count supports this clone. This chain links TRBV7-5 with TRBJ2-5; TRBD2, as called in the table, went unchecked against the DNA. TRBV7-5 has pseudogene status. The CDR3 is made up of 14 amino acids. CDR3 DNA sequence: TGTGCCAGAAGCTTCGGGCTAGCGGAAGAGACCCAGTACTTC. This translates into CARSFGLAEETQYF.